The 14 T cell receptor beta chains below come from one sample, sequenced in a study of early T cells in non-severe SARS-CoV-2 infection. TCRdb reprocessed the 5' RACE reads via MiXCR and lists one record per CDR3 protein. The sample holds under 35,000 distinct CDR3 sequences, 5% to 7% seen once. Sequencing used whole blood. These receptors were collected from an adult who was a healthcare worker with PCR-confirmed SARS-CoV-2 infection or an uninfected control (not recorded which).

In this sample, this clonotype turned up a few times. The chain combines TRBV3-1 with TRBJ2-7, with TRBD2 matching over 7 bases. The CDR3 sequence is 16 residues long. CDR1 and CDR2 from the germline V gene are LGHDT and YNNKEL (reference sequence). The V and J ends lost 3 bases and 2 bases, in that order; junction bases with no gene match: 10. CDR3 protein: CASSHGYSGLTYEQYF. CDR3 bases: TGTGCCAGCAGCCACGGCTATAGCGGGCTCACCTACGAGCAGTACTTC.

This CDR3 is CASSPRWGNSPLHF. CDR3 DNA: TGTGCCAGCAGTCCCCGTTGGGGTAATTCACCCCTCCACTTT. V is TRBV12-3 or TRBV12-4 and J is TRBJ1-6; D gene unclear. The CDR3 consists of 14 residues. Trimming left V 5 bases short and J 6 bases short, with 11 bases between.

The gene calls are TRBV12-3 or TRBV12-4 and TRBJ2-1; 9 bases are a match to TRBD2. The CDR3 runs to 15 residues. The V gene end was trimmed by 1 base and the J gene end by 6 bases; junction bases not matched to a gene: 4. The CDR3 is CASSLVAGVFNEQFF. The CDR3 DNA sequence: TGTGCCAGCAGTTTAGTAGCGGGAGTCTTCAATGAGCAGTTCTTC.

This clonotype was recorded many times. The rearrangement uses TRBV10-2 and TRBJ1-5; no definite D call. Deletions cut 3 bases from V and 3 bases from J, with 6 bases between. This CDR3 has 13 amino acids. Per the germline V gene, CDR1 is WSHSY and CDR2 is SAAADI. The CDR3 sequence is CASSDFVNQPQHF. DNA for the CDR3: TGCGCCAGCAGTGATTTTGTCAATCAGCCCCAGCATTTT.

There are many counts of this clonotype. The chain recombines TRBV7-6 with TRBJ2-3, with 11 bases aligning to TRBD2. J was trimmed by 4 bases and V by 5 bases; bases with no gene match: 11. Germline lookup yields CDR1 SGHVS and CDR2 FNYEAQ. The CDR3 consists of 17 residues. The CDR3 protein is CASSVSRLAGSADTQYF. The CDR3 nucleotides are TGTGCCAGCAGCGTCTCAAGACTAGCGGGATCCGCAGATACGCAGTATTTT.

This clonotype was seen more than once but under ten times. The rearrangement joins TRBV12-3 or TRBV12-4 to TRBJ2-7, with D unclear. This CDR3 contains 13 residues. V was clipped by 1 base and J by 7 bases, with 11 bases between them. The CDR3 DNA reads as TGTGCCAGCAGTTTAGTAGAACAACGGGAGCAGTACTTC. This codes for CASSLVEQREQYF.

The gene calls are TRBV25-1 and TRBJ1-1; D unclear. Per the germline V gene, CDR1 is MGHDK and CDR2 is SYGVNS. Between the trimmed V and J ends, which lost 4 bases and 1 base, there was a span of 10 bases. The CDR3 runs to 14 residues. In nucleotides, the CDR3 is TGTGCCAGCAGTGGGCGAGCAGCGAACACTGAAGCTTTCTTT. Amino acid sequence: CASSGRAANTEAFF.

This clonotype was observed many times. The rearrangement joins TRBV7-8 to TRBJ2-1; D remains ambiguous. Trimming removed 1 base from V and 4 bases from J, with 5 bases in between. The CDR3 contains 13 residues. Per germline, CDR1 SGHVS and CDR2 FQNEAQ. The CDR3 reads CASSLGRYNEQFF. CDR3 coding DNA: TGTGCCAGCAGCTTAGGGCGGTACAATGAGCAGTTCTTC.

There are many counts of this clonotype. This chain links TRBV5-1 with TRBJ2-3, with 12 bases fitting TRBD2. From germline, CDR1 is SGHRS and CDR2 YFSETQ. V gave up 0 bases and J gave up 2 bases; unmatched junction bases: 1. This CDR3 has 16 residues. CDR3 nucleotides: TGCGCCAGCAGCTTGGGGACTAGCGGGGCCACAGATACGCAGTATTTT. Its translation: CASSLGTSGATDTQYF.

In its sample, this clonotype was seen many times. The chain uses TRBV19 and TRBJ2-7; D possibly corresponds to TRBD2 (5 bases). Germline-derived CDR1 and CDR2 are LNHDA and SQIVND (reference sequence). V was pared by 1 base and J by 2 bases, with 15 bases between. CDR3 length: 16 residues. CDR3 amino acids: CASSIVGEQPAYEQYF. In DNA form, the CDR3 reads TGTGCCAGTAGTATAGTTGGGGAGCAGCCGGCCTACGAGCAGTACTTC.

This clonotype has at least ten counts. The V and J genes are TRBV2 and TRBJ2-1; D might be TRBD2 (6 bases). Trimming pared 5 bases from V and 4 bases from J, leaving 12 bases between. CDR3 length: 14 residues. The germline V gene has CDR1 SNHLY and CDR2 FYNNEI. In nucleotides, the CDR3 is TGTGCCAGCAGTATAGCGGAAACGTACAATGAGCAGTTCTTC. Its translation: CASSIAETYNEQFF.

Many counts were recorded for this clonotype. The CDR3 sequence is CASSLSNNEQFF. CDR3 nucleotide sequence: TGTGCCAGCAGTCTCAGCAACAATGAGCAGTTCTTC. The V call is TRBV25-1, the J call TRBJ2-1, with D uncertain. The CDR3 has 12 amino acids. Germline V lookup: CDR1 MGHDK, CDR2 SYGVNS. V lost 5 bases, J lost 5 bases, and 7 bases lay in between.

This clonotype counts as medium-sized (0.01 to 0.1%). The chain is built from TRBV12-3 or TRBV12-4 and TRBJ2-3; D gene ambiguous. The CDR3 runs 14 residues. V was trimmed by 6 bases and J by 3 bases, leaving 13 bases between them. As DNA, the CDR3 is TGTGCCAGCAGGTACCGGGTCGGGACAGATACGCAGTATTTT. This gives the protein CASRYRVGTDTQYF.

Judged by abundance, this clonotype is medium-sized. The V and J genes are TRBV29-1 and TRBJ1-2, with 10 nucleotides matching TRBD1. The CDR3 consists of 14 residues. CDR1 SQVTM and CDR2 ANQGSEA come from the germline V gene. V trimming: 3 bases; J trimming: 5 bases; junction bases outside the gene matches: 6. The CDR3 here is CSVDSPGQGYGYTF. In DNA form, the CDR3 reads TGCAGCGTTGACTCCCCGGGACAGGGGTATGGCTACACCTTC.